This TCR beta chain is drawn from a study of shared clonotypes between healthy human individuals. The wider study: Every donor yielded three CD4 naive, three CD4 memory, two CD8 naive and one CD8 memory plate. Whole-study findings and limits: The study found lower generation probabilities in non-shared clonotypes than in those shared by all four donors.

Assay execution proceeded at the deep level. TCRdb's copy holds only in-frame clones and misses some; the assay was immunoSEQ multiplex PCR. The table includes some 350,000 clones, approximately 74% detected once. Regarding this clone: No antigen is known for it.

Germline CDR1 is LGHNT and CDR2 is FRNRAP. The CDR3 is made up of 14 amino acids. Trimming cost V 1 base and J 7 bases, with 11 bases left between them. The clonotype originates from a man aged 30 to 45 in good health. Material: memory CD4+ T cells sorted from blood. Subset of the sample: CD45RA-negative fraction. V is TRBV12-5 and J is TRBJ2-1; TRBD2 might be the D (6 bases). CDR3 in amino acids: CASGLAPLANEQFF. The CDR3 DNA reads TGTGCTAGTGGTTTGGCCCCACTAGCAAATGAGCAGTTCTTC. Complete variable domain (other parts from reference TRBV12-5 and TRBJ2-1): DARVTQTPRHKVTEMGQEVTMRCQPILGHNTVFWYRQTMMQGLELLAYFRNRAPLDDSGMPKDRFSAEMPDATLATLKIQPSEPRDSAVYFCASGLAPLANEQFFGPGTRLTVL.